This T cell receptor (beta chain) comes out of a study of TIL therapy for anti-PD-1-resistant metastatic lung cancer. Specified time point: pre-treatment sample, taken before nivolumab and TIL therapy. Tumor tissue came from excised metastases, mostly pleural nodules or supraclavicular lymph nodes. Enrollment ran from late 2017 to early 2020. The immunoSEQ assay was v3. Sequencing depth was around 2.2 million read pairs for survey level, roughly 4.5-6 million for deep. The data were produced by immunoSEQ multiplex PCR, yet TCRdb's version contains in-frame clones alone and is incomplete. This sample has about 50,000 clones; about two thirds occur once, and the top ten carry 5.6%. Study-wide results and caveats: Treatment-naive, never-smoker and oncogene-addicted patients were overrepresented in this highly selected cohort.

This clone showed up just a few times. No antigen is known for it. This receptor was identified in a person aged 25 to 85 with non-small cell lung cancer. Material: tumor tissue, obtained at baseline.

The CDR3 DNA reads as TGCGCCAGCAATGCCGGGACAGCTATGAACACTGAAGCTTTCTTT. Protein sequence: CASNAGTAMNTEAFF. This chain uses TRBV10-2 with TRBJ1-1, with TRBD1 matching 7 bases. The CDR3 spans 15 residues. The germline V gene has CDR1 WSHSY and CDR2 SAAADI. The ends lost 7 bases at V and 0 bases at J; junction bases unmatched: 8.